This TCR beta chain was sequenced for a study of OX40 agonist ivuxolimab in advanced cancers. Only in-frame clones appear in the TCRdb table, and some are missing; sequencing was by immunoSEQ multiplex PCR. The sample lists about 62,000 clones; about 85% were seen once. In regard to this clone: Antigen unknown.

The V gene's germline CDR1 is SQVTM and CDR2 ANQGSEA. This CDR3 spans 13 amino acids. J lost 0 bases, V lost 6 bases, and 5 bases had no gene match. General observations from the study: Among the lowest peripheral clonal expansion occurred in 0.1-3.0 mg/kg partial responders.

Sequencing was performed on CD4+ or CD8+ T cells sorted from blood, taken in a trial of the OX40 agonist ivuxolimab. The clonotype comes from an adult with an advanced solid tumor such as melanoma, head and neck, liver or kidney cancer. J is TRBJ2-7 and V is TRBV29-1; TRBD2 aligns across 7 bases. CDR3 DNA sequence: TGCAGCGTAACCGGGACTACCTCCTACGAGCAGTACTTC. This codes for CSVTGTTSYEQYF.